These T cell receptor beta chains were read from a single sample in a study of patients and donors after allogeneic stem cell transplantation. MiXCR, applied by TCRdb to the RT-PCR reads, yields one record per CDR3 protein. This sample has about a million distinct CDR3 sequences, with about a sixth found just once. The sequencing sample was made of blood, either unsorted or a sorted T cell fraction (not recorded which). Every receptor here comes from a human donor who was either an allogeneic HSCT recipient or a stem cell or donor lymphocyte infusion donor (not recorded which). It is not recorded whose cells these are; they may come from a transplant donor. Each CDR3 is given with its conserved first and last residue. A D gene is named only where the DNA matches it firmly. The listing skips clone size in some rows; elsewhere it reads once, few, many or a size class.

V gene,D gene,clone size,J gene,CDR3 protein,CDR3 DNA
TRBV2,NA,NA,TRBJ2-5,CASRHPRGRETQYF,TGTGCCAGCAGGCACCCCCGAGGGCGGGAGACCCAGTACTTC
TRBV15,NA,NA,TRBJ2-1,CATSREGFEQFF,TGTGCCACCAGCAGAGAAGGATTTGAGCAGTTCTTC
TRBV5-1,NA,NA,TRBJ1-2,CASSPVGGIGGYTF,TGCGCCAGCAGCCCCGTAGGGGGGATAGGTGGCTACACCTTC
TRBV3-1,NA,NA,TRBJ1-3,CASSQLVEDPKNTIYF,TGTGCCAGCAGCCAATTGGTGGAAGACCCAAAAAACACCATATATTTT
TRBV7-9,NA,NA,TRBJ1-4,CASSLEISADTREKLFF,TGTGCCAGCAGCTTAGAAATCTCGGCGGACACTAGGGAAAAACTGTTTTTT
TRBV4-3,NA,NA,TRBJ2-3,CASSQDWEAGDTQYF,TGCGCCAGCAGCCAAGATTGGGAAGCAGGGGATACGCAGTATTTT
TRBV6-5,NA,NA,TRBJ2-7,CASSYTSLDSRYEQYF,TGTGCCAGCAGTTACACTAGTTTGGACAGCCGATACGAGCAGTACTTC
TRBV6-5,TRBD1,NA,TRBJ1-4,CASSYFTTGGAEKLFF,TGTGCCAGCAGTTACTTTACTACAGGGGGCGCGGAAAAACTGTTTTTT
TRBV10-3,NA,many,TRBJ2-2,CAIKVANTGELFF,TGTGCCATCAAAGTCGCGAACACCGGGGAGCTGTTTTTT
TRBV20-1,TRBD2,few,TRBJ2-4,CSAKTSGFSKNIQYF,TGCAGTGCCAAGACTAGCGGGTTCTCCAAAAACATTCAGTACTTC
TRBV12-3/TRBV12-4,TRBD1,few,TRBJ1-5,CASSQDRGRRQPQHF,TGTGCCAGCAGTCAAGACAGGGGGCGCAGGCAGCCCCAGCATTTT
TRBV20-1,NA,NA,TRBJ1-4,CSARDKEQFNEKLFF,TGCAGTGCTAGAGATAAGGAACAGTTTAATGAAAAACTGTTTTTT
TRBV9,NA,NA,TRBJ2-1,CASSVHRVPYNEQFF,TGTGCCAGCAGCGTCCACAGGGTGCCCTACAATGAGCAGTTCTTC
TRBV10-3,NA,few,TRBJ1-1,CAISEGQSFGAFF,TGTGCCATCAGTGAGGGACAGAGCTTCGGGGCTTTCTTT
TRBV2,TRBD2,NA,TRBJ2-5,CASTNKGLAGGGETQYF,TGTGCCAGCACCAATAAGGGACTAGCGGGAGGAGGAGAGACCCAGTACTTC
TRBV5-1,TRBD1,NA,TRBJ1-1,CASSIGQGARTEAFF,TGCGCCAGCAGCATAGGACAGGGGGCGCGGACTGAAGCTTTCTTT
TRBV12-3/TRBV12-4,NA,many,TRBJ1-4,CASSLAGATNEKLFF,TGTGCCAGCAGTTTAGCTGGTGCAACTAATGAAAAACTGTTTTTT
TRBV12-3/TRBV12-4,NA,NA,TRBJ1-2,CASTELEDYSYTF,TGTGCCAGCACCGAGTTGGAAGACTATAGCTACACCTTC
TRBV7-2,NA,NA,TRBJ1-6,CASSLKWAPYNSPLHF,TGTGCCAGCAGCTTAAAATGGGCCCCCTATAATTCACCCCTCCACTTT
TRBV20-1,NA,NA,TRBJ1-1,CSARDREHKNTEAFF,TGCAGTGCTAGAGATCGTGAGCACAAGAACACTGAAGCTTTCTTT
TRBV11-2,NA,once,TRBJ1-3,CASSLGGGDTIYF,TGTGCCAGCAGCTTAGGGGGTGGTGACACCATATATTTT
TRBV27,NA,few,TRBJ2-4,CASSQGQNLAKNIQYF,TGTGCCAGCAGTCAGGGACAAAACTTAGCCAAAAACATTCAGTACTTC
TRBV9,NA,few,TRBJ1-1,CASSGEQGRGTEAFF,TGTGCCAGCAGCGGAGAACAGGGACGTGGCACTGAAGCTTTCTTT
TRBV20-1,NA,NA,TRBJ2-5,CSTGGQETQYF,TGCAGTACCGGGGGCCAAGAGACCCAGTACTTC